This T cell receptor (beta chain) came from a study of low-dose radiotherapy and immunotherapy resistance in tumors. The CDR3 covers 14 residues. V was pared by 1 base and J by 8 bases, with 14 bases between. The germline V gene encodes CDR1 SGHTA and CDR2 FQGNSA. TRAV- and TRBV-specific primers were used for first-strand cDNA, which covered alpha and beta chains. For amplifying TCRs, the PCR ran for roughly 20 cycles with Phusion, which was used together with a constant-region primer and the adapter on the V primers. TCRdb re-analysed the reads in MiXCR, keeping a single row per CDR3 protein. The sample holds under 20,000 distinct CDR3 sequences; roughly 70% are singletons and the top ten take roughly an eighth.

The receptor was derived from a human donor with advanced metastatic prostate, ovarian, gallbladder or colorectal cancer (not recorded which). This table probably holds off-target reads from a library built for another chain. V usage is TRBV7-2 and J usage is TRBJ1-2; D is uncertain. CDR3 coding DNA: TGTGCCAGCAGCTTAGAGGTAGTAGGGTTCGGCTACACCTTC. Protein: CASSLEVVGFGYTF. The complete variable domain, with remaining parts taken from reference TRBV7-2 and TRBJ1-2, reads GAGVSQSPSNKVTEKGKDVELRCDPISGHTALYWYRQSLGQGLEFLIYFQGNSAPDKSGLPSDRFSAERTGGSVSTLTIQRTQQEDSAVYLCASSLEVVGFGYTFGSGTRLTVV.